The 5 T cell receptor beta chains below were found in one sample sequenced in a study of OX40 agonist ivuxolimab in advanced cancers. Profiled with immunoSEQ multiplex PCR; TCRdb holds only in-frame clones, not every one. The repertoire holds about 15,000 clones, with less than 95% as singletons. The specimen comprised CD4+ or CD8+ T cells sorted from blood, sampled in a trial of the OX40 agonist ivuxolimab. The receptors were sampled from an adult with an advanced solid tumor such as melanoma, head and neck, liver or kidney cancer.

The chain recombines TRBV7-8 with TRBJ2-2; TRBD1 matches 8 bases. Germline V lookup: CDR1 SGHVS, CDR2 FQNEAQ. The CDR3 extends over 15 amino acids. V was clipped by 1 base and J by 4 bases; unmatched bases: 2. This CDR3 reads CASSLGTGLTGELFF. The CDR3 nucleotides are TGTGCCAGCAGCTTAGGGACAGGGCTCACCGGGGAGCTGTTTTTT.

The chain joins TRBV27 to TRBJ2-1, with a possible D match to TRBD1 (5 bases). Trimming stripped 7 bases from V and 8 bases from J, with 24 bases between. The length of the CDR3 is 16 residues. Germline CDR1 reads MNHEY; CDR2 reads SMNVEV (reference sequence). In DNA, the CDR3 is TGTGCCAGCATTCTTGGGGCAGGGTCGAAAGTAGATGAGCAGTTCTTC. Translation: CASILGAGSKVDEQFF.

The chain's CDR3 is CATQVPSFYNEQFF. The CDR3 DNA reads TGTGCCACACAGGTCCCCAGCTTTTACAATGAGCAGTTCTTC. The V call is TRBV28, the J call TRBJ2-1; D possibly corresponds to TRBD1 (5 bases). V lost 10 bases, J lost 4 bases, and 17 bases lay in between. The CDR3 totals 14 residues. The germline gives CDR1 MDHEN, CDR2 SYDVKM. The full variable domain, in which reference TRBV28 and TRBJ2-1 provide the parts outside the CDR3, is DVKVTQSSRYLVKRTGEKVFLECVQDMDHENMFWYRQDPGLGLRLIYFSYDVKMKEKGDIPEGYSVSREKKERFSLILESASTNQTSMYLCATQVPSFYNEQFFGPGTRLTVL.

The J gene is TRBJ1-2, the V gene TRBV5-6; 10 positions agree with TRBD1. Germline assignment: CDR1 SGHDT and CDR2 YYEEEE. Trimming cost V 4 bases and J 6 bases; bases outside gene matches: 6. The CDR3 sequence is 14 residues long. CDR3 amino acids: CASSPWDRGNGYTF. DNA for the CDR3: TGTGCCAGCAGCCCTTGGGACAGGGGAAATGGCTACACCTTC.

This sequence joins TRBV28 and TRBJ1-5; no clear D. Trimming shortened V by 2 bases and J by 0 bases, and 8 bases separated the two germline ends. This CDR3 has 15 residues. CDR1 is MDHEN, CDR2 SYDVKM, per germline. DNA for the CDR3: TGTGCCAGCAGTTTAACAAGCTATAGCAATCAGCCCCAGCATTTT. Translated: CASSLTSYSNQPQHF.